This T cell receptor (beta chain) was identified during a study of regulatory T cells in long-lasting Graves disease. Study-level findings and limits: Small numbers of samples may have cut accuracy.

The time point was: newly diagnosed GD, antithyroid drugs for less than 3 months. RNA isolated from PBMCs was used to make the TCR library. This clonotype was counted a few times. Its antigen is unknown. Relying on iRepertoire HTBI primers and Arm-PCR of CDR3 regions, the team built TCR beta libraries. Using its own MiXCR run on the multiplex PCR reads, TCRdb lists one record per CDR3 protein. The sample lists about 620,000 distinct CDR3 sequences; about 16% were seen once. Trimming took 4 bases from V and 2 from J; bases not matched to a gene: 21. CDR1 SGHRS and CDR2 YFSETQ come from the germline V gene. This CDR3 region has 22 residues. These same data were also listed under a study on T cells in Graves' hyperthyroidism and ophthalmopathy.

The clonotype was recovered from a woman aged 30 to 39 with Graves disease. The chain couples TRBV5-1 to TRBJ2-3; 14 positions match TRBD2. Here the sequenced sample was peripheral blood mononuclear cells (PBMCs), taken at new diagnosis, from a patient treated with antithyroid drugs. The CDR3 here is CASSAGRLPGLAGVYSTDTQYF. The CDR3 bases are TGCGCCAGCAGCGCCGGACGACTCCCGGGACTAGCGGGAGTTTATTCCACAGATACGCAGTATTTT.